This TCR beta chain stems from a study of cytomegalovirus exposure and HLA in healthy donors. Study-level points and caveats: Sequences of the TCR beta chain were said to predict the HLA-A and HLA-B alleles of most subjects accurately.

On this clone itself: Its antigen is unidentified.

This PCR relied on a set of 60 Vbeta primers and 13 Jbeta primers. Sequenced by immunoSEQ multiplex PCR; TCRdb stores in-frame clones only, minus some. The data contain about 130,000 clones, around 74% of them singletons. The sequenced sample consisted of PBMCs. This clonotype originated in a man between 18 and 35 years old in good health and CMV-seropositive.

In DNA, the CDR3 is TGTGCCAGTAGTATTGGACAGGGCCTCTATGGCTACACCTTC. Translated: CASSIGQGLYGYTF. The V gene is TRBV19, the J gene TRBJ1-2, with 8 bases that match TRBD1. After removal of 3 bases from V and 4 bases from J, the junction contained 4 bases not matched to a gene. The length of the CDR3 is 14 residues. Per germline, CDR1 LNHDA and CDR2 SQIVND (reference sequence).